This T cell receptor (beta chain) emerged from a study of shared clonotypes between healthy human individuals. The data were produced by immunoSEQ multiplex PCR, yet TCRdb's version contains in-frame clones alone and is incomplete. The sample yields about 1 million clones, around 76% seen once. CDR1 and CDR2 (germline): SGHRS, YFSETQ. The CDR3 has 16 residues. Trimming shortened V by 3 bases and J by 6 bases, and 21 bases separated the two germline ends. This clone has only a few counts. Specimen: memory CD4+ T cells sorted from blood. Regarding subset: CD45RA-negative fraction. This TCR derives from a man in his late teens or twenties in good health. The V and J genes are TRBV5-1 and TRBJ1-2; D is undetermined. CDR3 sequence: CASSSTSMISRDGYTF. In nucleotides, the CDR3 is TGCGCCAGCAGCTCCACGAGCATGATTTCAAGGGATGGCTACACCTTC.